Each of the 16 T cell receptor beta chains below was sequenced from the same sample in a study of cytomegalovirus exposure and HLA in healthy donors. The PCR ran on 60 Vbeta and 13 Jbeta primers. Generated by immunoSEQ multiplex PCR, the TCRdb table keeps only in-frame clones and is missing some. The sample includes roughly 180,000 clones, about 80% of them seen just once. Sequenced: PBMCs. These receptor sequences come from a young man in good health and CMV-seronegative.

This clone was seen just once. Additional DNA sequences in this sample encode the identical CDR3. The V gene is TRBV12-5, the J gene TRBJ2-7; a weak D match, TRBD1 (6 bases). Per germline, CDR1 LGHNT and CDR2 FRNRAP. The CDR3 sequence is 13 residues long. CDR3 nucleotide sequence: TGTGCAACGGGGAAGGGGGTCACCTACGAGCAGTACTTC. Translated: CATGKGVTYEQYF.

The V gene is TRBV19, the J gene TRBJ2-2, with TRBD1 identical over 8 bases. Germline trimming cut 6 bases from V and 8 bases from J; bases unmatched to any gene: 8. The V gene's germline CDR1 is LNHDA and CDR2 SQIVND (reference sequence). CDR3 length equals 14 residues. CDR3 DNA sequence: TGTGCCAGTAGCTGGACAGGGATCCTGGGGGAGCTGTTTTTT. Encoded protein: CASSWTGILGELFF.

This chain links TRBV4-1 with TRBJ2-1, with 9 nucleotides matching TRBD2. J was trimmed by 8 bases and V by 4 bases; bases with no gene match: 9. The germline gives CDR1 MGHRA, CDR2 YSYEKL. CDR3 size: 15 residues. The CDR3 bases are TGCGCCAGCAGCCCTCAGTCGGCGGGAGGGGATGAGCAGTTCTTC. This codes for CASSPQSAGGDEQFF.

The chain couples TRBV18 to TRBJ1-1, with a possible D match to TRBD1 (6 bases). The CDR3 is 13 residues long. The V end lost 5 bases, the J end lost 4 bases, and 11 bases lay between the germline ends. Germline-derived CDR1 and CDR2 are KGHSH and LQKENI. The chain's CDR3 is CASSAMDSTEAFF. Here the CDR3 DNA reads TGTGCCAGCTCAGCCATGGACAGCACTGAAGCTTTCTTT.

The V call is TRBV2, the J call TRBJ2-1; 11 bases fit TRBD2. The CDR3 is made up of 20 amino acids. The trim removed 3 bases at V and 0 bases at J, leaving 13 bases unmatched. The germline CDR1 and CDR2 sequences are SNHLY and FYNNEI. CDR3 coding DNA: TGTGCCAGCAGTGAGGCTAGCGGGAGGTGGGCCCTTAGCTCCTACAATGAGCAGTTCTTC. Amino acids: CASSEASGRWALSSYNEQFF. Based on the CDR3 plus reference TRBV2 and TRBJ2-1, the full variable domain is EPEVTQTPSHQVTQMGQEVILRCVPISNHLYFYWYRQILGQKVEFLVSFYNNEISEKSEIFDDQFSVERPDGSNFTLKIRSTKLEDSAMYFCASSEASGRWALSSYNEQFFGPGTRLTVL.

The rearrangement uses TRBV6-6 and TRBJ1-4; 7 nucleotides line up with TRBD1. Trimming at V came to 8 bases and at J to 5 bases, leaving 11 bases not matched to a gene. Looked up from germline, CDR1 is MNHNY and CDR2 is SVGAGI (reference sequence). The CDR3 loop spans 15 amino acids. The CDR3, as DNA: TGTGCCAGCTGCTCACAGGGGACAGCAAATGAAAAACTGTTTTTT. It yields the protein CASCSQGTANEKLFF.

The DNA for the CDR3 is TGTGCCAGCAGGGACAGGGGGCGGGCGAACACTGAAGCTTTCTTT. Translating it yields CASRDRGRANTEAFF. The chain is built from TRBV6-1 and TRBJ1-1, with 11 bases fitting TRBD1. The CDR3 is made up of 15 amino acids. CDR1 is MNHNS and CDR2 is SASEGT in the germline V gene. Unmatched junction bases numbered 4, after V lost 6 bases and J lost 1 base.

The V call is TRBV7-9, the J call TRBJ2-1; 10 bases align to TRBD2. Germline assignment: CDR1 SEHNR and CDR2 FQNEAQ (reference sequence). Unmatched junction bases numbered 18, after V lost 5 bases and J lost 11 bases. The CDR3 length is 17 residues. CDR3 DNA: TGTGCCAGCAGCCCCCTCGGGGCTAGCGGGAGTGTTAGACAGCAGTTCTTC. Translated, it gives CASSPLGASGSVRQQFF.

This clone showed up just a few times. The gene calls are TRBV6-6 and TRBJ2-2; 11 nucleotides line up with TRBD1. The CDR3 totals 16 residues. CDR1 and CDR2 from the germline V gene are MNHNY and SVGAGI (reference sequence). Trimming took 0 bases from V and 6 from J; bases not matched to a gene: 3. CDR3 in DNA: TGTGCCAGCAGTTACTCTGGACAGGGGGCGGCCGGGGAGCTGTTTTTT. Amino acid sequence: CASSYSGQGAAGELFF.

This clone has just one count. This sequence joins TRBV6-6 and TRBJ2-1; a possible D gene is TRBD2 (6 bases). Germline CDR1 reads MNHNY; CDR2 reads SVGAGI (reference sequence). Deletions cut 11 bases from V and 8 bases from J, with 10 bases between. This CDR3 is built from 10 residues. CDR3 protein: CAGGAHEQFF. In DNA form, the CDR3 reads TGTGCCGGCGGGGCCCATGAGCAGTTCTTC.

The chain recombines TRBV10-2 with TRBJ1-1, with D perhaps matching TRBD1 (6 bases). Germline values: CDR1 WSHSY, CDR2 SAAADI. The CDR3 has 14 residues. V lost 0 bases, J lost 4 bases, and 9 bases lay in between. The CDR3 region is CASSESQGPTEAFF. The CDR3 coding sequence is TGCGCCAGCAGTGAGTCACAGGGCCCCACTGAAGCTTTCTTT.

There are a few counts of this clone. The CDR3 loop is CASSRDRGNYGYTF. CDR3 sequence (DNA): TGTGCCAGCAGTCGGGACAGGGGGAACTATGGCTACACCTTC. The V call is TRBV27, the J call TRBJ1-2; 11 nucleotides match TRBD1. The length of the CDR3 is 14 residues. Germline lookup yields CDR1 MNHEY and CDR2 SMNVEV (reference sequence). V shed 5 bases and J 2 bases; nucleotides not matched to a gene: 1.

The chain has TRBV9 and TRBJ2-3, with TRBD1 matching 7 bases. Germline assignment: CDR1 SGDLS and CDR2 YYNGEE. V dropped 0 bases and J dropped 6; count of bases not matched to a gene: 7. This CDR3 is built from 15 residues. The CDR3 protein is CASSVGGRGLDTQYF. The CDR3 DNA sequence: TGTGCCAGCAGCGTAGGGGGCAGGGGGTTGGATACGCAGTATTTT.

This clone was found once. This chain connects TRBV11-1 to TRBJ2-3, with 8 positions matching TRBD1. The length of the CDR3 is 14 residues. CDR1 SGHAT and CDR2 FQDESV come from the germline V gene (reference sequence). Losses at the gene ends were 5 bases for V and 6 bases for J; bases not matched to a gene: 7. As DNA, the CDR3 is TGTGCCAGCAGCATCGGACAGGGACGCGATACGCAGTATTTT. Translation gives CASSIGQGRDTQYF.

The rearrangement joins TRBV5-1 to TRBJ1-1, with a weak D call TRBD1 (6 bases). V lost 3 bases and J 5 bases, leaving 17 bases between the germline ends. Germline CDR1 and CDR2: SGHRS and YFSETQ. The CDR3 extends over 15 amino acids. As DNA, the CDR3 is TGCGCCAGCAGCTCCCTGCCAGGGGTTAGGACTGAAGCTTTCTTT. Protein product: CASSSLPGVRTEAFF. The full variable domain, its missing parts supplied by reference TRBV5-1 and TRBJ1-1, is KAGVTQTPRYLIKTRGQQVTLSCSPISGHRSVSWYQQTPGQGLQFLFEYFSETQRNKGNFPGRFSGRQFSNSRSEMNVSTLELGDSALYLCASSSLPGVRTEAFFGQGTRLTVV.

The DNA of the CDR3 is TGTGCCAGCAGCGCCATTAGCGGGAACCAAGAGACCCAGTACTTC. Its protein is CASSAISGNQETQYF. The rearrangement links TRBV9 to TRBJ2-5; TRBD2 agrees at 8 bases. J lost 0 bases, V lost 3 bases, and 4 bases had no gene match. From germline, CDR1 is SGDLS and CDR2 YYNGEE. The CDR3 consists of 15 residues. Drawing the rest from reference TRBV9 and TRBJ2-5, the complete variable domain is DSGVTQTPKHLITATGQRVTLRCSPRSGDLSVYWYQQSLDQGLQFLIQYYNGEERAKGNILERFSAQQFPDLHSELNLSSLELGDSALYFCASSAISGNQETQYFGPGTRLLVL.